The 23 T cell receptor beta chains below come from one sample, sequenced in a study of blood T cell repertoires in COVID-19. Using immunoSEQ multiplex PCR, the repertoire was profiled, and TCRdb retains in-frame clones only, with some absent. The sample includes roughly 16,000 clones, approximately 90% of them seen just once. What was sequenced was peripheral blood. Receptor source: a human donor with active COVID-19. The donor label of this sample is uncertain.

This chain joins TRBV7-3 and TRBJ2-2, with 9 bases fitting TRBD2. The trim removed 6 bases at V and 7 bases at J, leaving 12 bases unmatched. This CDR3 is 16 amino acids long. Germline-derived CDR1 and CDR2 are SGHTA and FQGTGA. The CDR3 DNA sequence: TGTGCCAGCAGGGCGGGTAGCGGGGGCGTCGGCGGGGAGCTGTTTTTT. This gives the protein CASRAGSGGVGGELFF.

The CDR3 loop reads CASKEDILGNQPQHF. CDR3 DNA sequence: TGTGCCAGCAAAGAGGACATACTTGGCAATCAGCCCCAGCATTTT. The chain links TRBV2 to TRBJ1-5, with D possibly TRBD1 on 5 matching bases. V lost 7 bases to trimming and J lost 2 bases, with 15 bases between them. Germline assignment: CDR1 SNHLY and CDR2 FYNNEI. The CDR3 consists of 15 residues.

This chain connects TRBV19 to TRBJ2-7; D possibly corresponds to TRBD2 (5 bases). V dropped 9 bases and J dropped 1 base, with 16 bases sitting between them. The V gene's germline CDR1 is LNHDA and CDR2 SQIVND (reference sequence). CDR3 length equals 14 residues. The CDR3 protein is CASRFTGNSYEQYF. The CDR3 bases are TGTGCCAGCAGATTTACGGGGAATTCCTACGAGCAGTACTTC.

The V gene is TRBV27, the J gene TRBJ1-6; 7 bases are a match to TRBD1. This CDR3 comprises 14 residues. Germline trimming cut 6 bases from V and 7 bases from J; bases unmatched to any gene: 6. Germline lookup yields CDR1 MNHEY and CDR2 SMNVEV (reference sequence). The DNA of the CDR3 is TGTGCCAGCAGCAATAGGGGGCCGAATTCACCCCTCCACTTT. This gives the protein CASSNRGPNSPLHF.

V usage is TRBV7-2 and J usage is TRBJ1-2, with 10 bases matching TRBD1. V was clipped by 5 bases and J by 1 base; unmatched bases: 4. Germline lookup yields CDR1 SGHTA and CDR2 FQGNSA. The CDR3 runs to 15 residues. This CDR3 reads CASSAWDRGNYGYTF. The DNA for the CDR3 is TGTGCCAGCAGCGCATGGGACAGGGGTAACTATGGCTACACCTTC.

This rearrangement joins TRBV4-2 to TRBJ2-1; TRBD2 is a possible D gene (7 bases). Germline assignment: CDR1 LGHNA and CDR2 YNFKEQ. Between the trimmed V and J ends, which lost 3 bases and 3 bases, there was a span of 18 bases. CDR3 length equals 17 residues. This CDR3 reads CASSHPQGGGLYNEQFF. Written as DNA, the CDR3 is TGTGCCAGCAGCCACCCTCAAGGGGGGGGCCTCTACAATGAGCAGTTCTTC.

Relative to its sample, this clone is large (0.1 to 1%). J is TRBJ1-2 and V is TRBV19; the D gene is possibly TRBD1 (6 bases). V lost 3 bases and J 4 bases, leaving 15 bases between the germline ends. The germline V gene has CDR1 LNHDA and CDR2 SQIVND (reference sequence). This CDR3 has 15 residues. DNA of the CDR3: TGTGCCAGTAGTATCCTTCCAGGGGCGAGCTATGGCTACACCTTC. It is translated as CASSILPGASYGYTF.

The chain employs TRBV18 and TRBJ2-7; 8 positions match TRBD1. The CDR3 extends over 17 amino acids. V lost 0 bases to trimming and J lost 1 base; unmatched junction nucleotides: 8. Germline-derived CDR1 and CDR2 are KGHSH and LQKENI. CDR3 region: CASSPPAGGGQSYEQYF. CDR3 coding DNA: TGTGCCAGCTCACCACCGGCAGGGGGCGGTCAATCCTACGAGCAGTACTTC.

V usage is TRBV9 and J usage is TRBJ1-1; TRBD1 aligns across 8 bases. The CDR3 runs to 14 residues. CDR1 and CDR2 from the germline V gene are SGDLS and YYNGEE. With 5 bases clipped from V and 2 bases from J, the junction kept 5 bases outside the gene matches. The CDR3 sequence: CASSEGTGNTEAFF. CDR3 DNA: TGTGCCAGCAGTGAAGGGACAGGCAACACTGAAGCTTTCTTT.

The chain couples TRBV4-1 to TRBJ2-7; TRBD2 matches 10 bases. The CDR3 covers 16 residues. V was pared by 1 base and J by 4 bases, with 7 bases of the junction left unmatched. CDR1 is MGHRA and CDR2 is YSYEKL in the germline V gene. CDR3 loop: CASSQGLAGVAYEQYF. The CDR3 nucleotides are TGCGCCAGCAGCCAAGGGCTAGCGGGGGTGGCGTACGAGCAGTACTTC.

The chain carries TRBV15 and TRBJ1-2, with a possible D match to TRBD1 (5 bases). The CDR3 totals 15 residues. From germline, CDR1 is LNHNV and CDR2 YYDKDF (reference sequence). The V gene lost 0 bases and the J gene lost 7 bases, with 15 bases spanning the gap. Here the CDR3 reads CATSRDWGEGSGYTF. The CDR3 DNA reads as TGTGCCACCAGCAGAGATTGGGGGGAAGGGAGTGGCTACACCTTC.

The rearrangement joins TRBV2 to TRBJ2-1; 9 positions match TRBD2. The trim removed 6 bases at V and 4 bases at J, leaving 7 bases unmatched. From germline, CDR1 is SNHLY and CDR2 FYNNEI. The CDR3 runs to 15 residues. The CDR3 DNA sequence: TGTGCCAGCAGGGTTAGCGGGGGCCTGTACAATGAGCAGTTCTTC. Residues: CASRVSGGLYNEQFF.

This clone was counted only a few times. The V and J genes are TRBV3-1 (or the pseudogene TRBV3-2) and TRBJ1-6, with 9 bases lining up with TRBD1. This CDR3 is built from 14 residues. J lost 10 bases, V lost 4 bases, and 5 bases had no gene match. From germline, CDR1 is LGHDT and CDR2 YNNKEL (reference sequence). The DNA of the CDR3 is TGTGCCAGCAGCCTCAACAGGGGGCCCTCACCCCTCCACTTT. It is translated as CASSLNRGPSPLHF.

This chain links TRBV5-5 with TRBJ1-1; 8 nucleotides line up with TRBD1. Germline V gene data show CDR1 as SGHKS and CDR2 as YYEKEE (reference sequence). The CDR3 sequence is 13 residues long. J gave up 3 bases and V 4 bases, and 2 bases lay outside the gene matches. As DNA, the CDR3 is TGTGCCAGCAGCAGACAGGGGTACACTGAAGCTTTCTTT. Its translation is CASSRQGYTEAFF.

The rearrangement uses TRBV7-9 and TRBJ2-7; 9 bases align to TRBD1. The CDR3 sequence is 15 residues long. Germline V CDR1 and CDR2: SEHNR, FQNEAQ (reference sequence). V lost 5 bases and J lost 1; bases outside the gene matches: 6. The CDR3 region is CASSTWTGDSYEQYF. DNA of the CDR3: TGTGCCAGCAGCACTTGGACAGGGGATTCCTACGAGCAGTACTTC.

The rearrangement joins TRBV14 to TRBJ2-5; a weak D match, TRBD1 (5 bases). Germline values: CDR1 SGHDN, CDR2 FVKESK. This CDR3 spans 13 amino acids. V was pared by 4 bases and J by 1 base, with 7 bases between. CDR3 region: CASSRQIQETQYF. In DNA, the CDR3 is TGTGCCAGCAGCCGACAGATCCAAGAGACCCAGTACTTC.

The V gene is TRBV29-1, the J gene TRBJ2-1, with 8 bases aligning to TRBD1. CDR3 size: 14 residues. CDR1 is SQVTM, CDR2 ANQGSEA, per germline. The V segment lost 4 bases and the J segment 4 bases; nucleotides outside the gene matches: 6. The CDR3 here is CSVARDRKYNEQFF. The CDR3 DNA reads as TGCAGCGTTGCTCGGGACAGGAAATACAATGAGCAGTTCTTC.

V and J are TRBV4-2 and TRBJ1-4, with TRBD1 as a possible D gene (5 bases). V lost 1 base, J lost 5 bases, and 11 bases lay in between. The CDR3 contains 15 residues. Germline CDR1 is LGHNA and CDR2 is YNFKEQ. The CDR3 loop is CASSQVAGQNEKLFF. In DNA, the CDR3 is TGTGCCAGCAGCCAAGTGGCAGGACAAAATGAAAAACTGTTTTTT.

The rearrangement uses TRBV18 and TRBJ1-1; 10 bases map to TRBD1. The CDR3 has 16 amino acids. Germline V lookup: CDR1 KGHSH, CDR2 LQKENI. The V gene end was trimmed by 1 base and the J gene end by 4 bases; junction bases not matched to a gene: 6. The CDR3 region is CASSPRTGGFSTEAFF. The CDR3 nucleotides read TGTGCCAGCTCACCACGGACAGGGGGGTTTAGCACTGAAGCTTTCTTT.

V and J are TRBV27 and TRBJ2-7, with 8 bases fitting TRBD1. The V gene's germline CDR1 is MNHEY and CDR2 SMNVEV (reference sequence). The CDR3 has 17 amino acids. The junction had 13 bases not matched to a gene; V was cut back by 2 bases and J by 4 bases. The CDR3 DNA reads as TGTGCCAGCAGTTTAAGAGGTATCGGACAGGGTACTTACGAGCAGTACTTC. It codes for CASSLRGIGQGTYEQYF.

The CDR3 loop is CASSQDYNYGYTF. The CDR3 coding sequence is TGTGCCAGCAGCCAAGACTATAACTATGGCTACACCTTC. The chain carries TRBV14 and TRBJ1-2; D remains ambiguous. The CDR3 is made up of 13 amino acids. The germline CDR1 and CDR2 sequences are SGHDN and FVKESK. Trimming removed 0 bases from V and 1 base from J, with 3 bases in between.

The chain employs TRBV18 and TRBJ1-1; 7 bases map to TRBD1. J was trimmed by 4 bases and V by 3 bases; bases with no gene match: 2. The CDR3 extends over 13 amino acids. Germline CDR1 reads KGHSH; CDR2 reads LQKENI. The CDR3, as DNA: TGTGCCAGCTCACCGGGACAGACCACTGAAGCTTTCTTT. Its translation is CASSPGQTTEAFF.

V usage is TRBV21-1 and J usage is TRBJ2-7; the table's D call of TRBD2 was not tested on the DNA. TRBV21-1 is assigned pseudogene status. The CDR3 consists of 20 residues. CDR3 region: CARAGVRLAGGKFLAYEQYF. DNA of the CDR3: TGTGCCAGAGCAGGGGTTCGGCTAGCGGGGGGGAAATTTTTAGCCTACGAGCAGTACTTC.